One sample yielded the 16 T cell receptor beta chains listed below, sequenced in a study of T cell repertoires in cytomegalovirus infection. In TCRdb, the reads were re-called with MiXCR into one record per CDR3 protein. This sample has fewer than 200,000 distinct CDR3 sequences, with approximately 14% found just once. Sequencing was done on a sample of PBMCs. These receptors were collected from a human donor in good health (CMV status not recorded). Some clones in this sample may be carry-over from other donors' samples.

This clonotype came up many times. The rearrangement uses TRBV7-2 and TRBJ1-2, with D possibly matching TRBD1 (5 bases). The CDR3 spans 15 residues. Germline CDR1 and CDR2: SGHTA and FQGNSA. Trimming shortened V by 5 bases and J by 2 bases, and 15 bases separated the two germline ends. CDR3: CASSPARGKNYGYTF. The CDR3 DNA reads TGTGCCAGCAGCCCCGCGCGGGGGAAGAACTATGGCTACACCTTC.

This rearrangement joins TRBV2 to TRBJ1-2; 10 bases are a match to TRBD1. Per germline, CDR1 SNHLY and CDR2 FYNNEI. The length of the CDR3 is 16 residues. J lost 3 bases, V lost 2 bases, and 6 bases had no gene match. CDR3 region: CASSESGTGDYYGYTF. The CDR3, as DNA: TGTGCCAGCAGTGAATCCGGGACAGGGGACTACTATGGCTACACCTTC. The full variable domain, completed using reference TRBV2 and TRBJ1-2, is EPEVTQTPSHQVTQMGQEVILRCVPISNHLYFYWYRQILGQKVEFLVSFYNNEISEKSEIFDDQFSVERPDGSNFTLKIRSTKLEDSAMYFCASSESGTGDYYGYTFGSGTRLTVV.

This clonotype was seen a few times. The gene calls are TRBV9 and TRBJ2-6; no clear D. The length of the CDR3 is 17 residues. Trimming pared 0 bases from V and 4 bases from J, leaving 14 bases between. The germline CDR1 and CDR2 sequences are SGDLS and YYNGEE. The CDR3 protein is CASSVAPSFRGANVLTF. For the CDR3, the DNA is TGTGCCAGCAGCGTAGCTCCCTCTTTTCGGGGGGCCAACGTCCTGACTTTC.

This clonotype came up a few times. The chain joins TRBV24-1 to TRBJ2-5; no reliable D call. CDR3 size: 15 residues. Germline CDR1 is KGHDR and CDR2 is SFDVKD. Trimming shortened V by 4 bases and J by 2 bases, and 13 bases separated the two germline ends. The CDR3 DNA reads as TGTGCCACCAGTGACCCTGGACGGAGTCAAGAGACCCAGTACTTC. Amino acids: CATSDPGRSQETQYF.

In this sample, this clonotype turned up many times. The DNA for the CDR3 is TGTGCCAGCAGCTCCGCCGGCCGTGCCGAGACCCAGTACTTC. It translates to CASSSAGRAETQYF. The chain carries TRBV7-2 and TRBJ2-5, with no clear D. There are 14 residues in the CDR3. The ends were cut back, 4 bases at V and 5 bases at J, with 14 bases in the middle. CDR1 and CDR2 (germline): SGHTA, FQGNSA.

This clonotype was detected ten times or more. V is TRBV7-9 and J is TRBJ1-1; D is uncertain. CDR1 and CDR2 (germline): SEHNR, FQNEAQ (reference sequence). The CDR3 consists of 16 residues. Between the trimmed V and J ends, which lost 1 base and 0 bases, there was a span of 12 bases. CDR3 in amino acids: CASSLGARLLNTEAFF. CDR3 in DNA: TGTGCCAGCAGCTTAGGGGCACGACTTTTGAACACTGAAGCTTTCTTT.

This clonotype has ten or more counts. This chain links TRBV7-9 with TRBJ2-5; 9 nucleotides match TRBD1. After removal of 5 bases from V and 5 bases from J, the junction contained 12 bases not matched to a gene. The CDR3 totals 16 residues. Germline loops: CDR1 SEHNR, CDR2 FQNEAQ (reference sequence). This CDR3 reads CASSDDRDRVRETQYF. The CDR3 DNA reads as TGTGCCAGCAGCGATGACCGGGACAGGGTTAGGGAGACCCAGTACTTC.

This clonotype was recorded a few times. The V gene is TRBV30, the J gene TRBJ2-1; D remains ambiguous. CDR1 is GTSNPN, CDR2 SVGIG, per germline (reference sequence). CDR3 length: 11 amino acids. V was pared by 4 bases and J by 7 bases, with 8 bases between. The CDR3 is CAWNPRNEQFF. CDR3 nucleotide sequence: TGTGCCTGGAACCCCCGGAATGAGCAGTTCTTC.

This clonotype was recorded many times. The V gene is TRBV7-9, the J gene TRBJ2-7; D is uncertain. Trimming shortened V by 1 base and J by 3 bases, and 13 bases separated the two germline ends. Germline V lookup: CDR1 SEHNR, CDR2 FQNEAQ (reference sequence). This CDR3 contains 15 residues. CDR3 nucleotides: TGTGCCAGCAGCTTAGGGTCCTCTTCATACTACGAGCAGTACTTC. Protein product: CASSLGSSSYYEQYF. Using reference TRBV7-9 and TRBJ2-7 for the parts outside the CDR3, the full variable domain is DTGVSQNPRHKITKRGQNVTFRCDPISEHNRLYWYRQTLGQGPEFLTYFQNEAQLEKSRLLSDRFSAERPKGSFSTLEIQRTEQGDSAMYLCASSLGSSSYYEQYFGPGTRLTVT.

This clonotype was seen more than once but under ten times. An end of the junction differs from the germline gene, which may be a read error. The chain recombines TRBV7-2 with TRBJ2-7; D is ambiguous. The CDR3 is 13 amino acids. Germline CDR1 SGHTA, CDR2 FQGNSA. In DNA form, the CDR3 reads TGTGCCAGCAACTTAGGGATGGGGTACGAGCAGTACTTC. This codes for CASNLGMGYEQYF.

As to this clonotype: A read error may account for a junction end that differs from germline. The chain is built from TRBV19 and TRBJ1-1; TRBD1 might be the D (6 bases). The CDR3 is 12 amino acids. Looked up from germline, CDR1 is LNHDA and CDR2 is SQIVND (reference sequence). The CDR3 nucleotides are TGTGCCAGTAGTTCCGGGACACTTTTTCAAGACTTT. Encoded protein: CASSSGTLFQDF. The full variable domain, its missing parts supplied by reference TRBV19 and TRBJ1-1, is DGGITQSPKYLFRKEGQNVTLSCEQNLNHDAMYWYRQDPGQGLRLIYYSQIVNDFQKGDIAEGYSVSREKKESFPLTVTSAQKNPTAFYLCASSSGTLFQDFGQGTRLTVV.

The V call is TRBV28, the J call TRBJ1-2; TRBD1 matches 8 bases. Germline assignment: CDR1 MDHEN and CDR2 SYDVKM. The CDR3 spans 15 residues. V lost 5 bases and J lost 4; bases outside the gene matches: 9. The CDR3 loop reads CASSPGTGPFYGYTF. CDR3 in DNA: TGTGCCAGCAGTCCAGGGACAGGCCCGTTCTATGGCTACACCTTC.

This clonotype was observed a few times. The V call is TRBV5-5, the J call TRBJ1-6; TRBD1 agrees at 7 bases. Losses at the gene ends were 4 bases for V and 7 bases for J; bases not matched to a gene: 8. The CDR3 is 15 amino acids. In germline, CDR1 is SGHKS, CDR2 YYEKEE (reference sequence). The CDR3 spells CASSGEDRTNSPLHF. DNA for the CDR3: TGTGCCAGCAGCGGGGAGGACAGGACAAATTCACCCCTCCACTTT.

The chain is built from TRBV7-9 and TRBJ2-3, with 8 bases matching TRBD2. The CDR3 contains 15 residues. The V and J ends lost 0 bases and 6 bases, in that order; junction bases with no gene match: 5. Looked up from germline, CDR1 is SEHNR and CDR2 is FQNEAQ (reference sequence). CDR3 DNA sequence: TGTGCCAGCAGCTTAGCGACCCGGGAGGGCGATACGCAGTATTTT. Encoded protein: CASSLATREGDTQYF.

This clonotype was recorded many times. This chain links TRBV12-3 or TRBV12-4 with TRBJ2-1; the match to TRBD2 covers 8 bases. The CDR3 covers 16 residues. The V gene end was trimmed by 3 bases and the J gene end by 1 base; junction bases not matched to a gene: 5. The CDR3 nucleotides are TGTGCCAGCAGTTTCTCACTAGCGGAGTCCTACAATGAGCAGTTCTTC. Translating it yields CASSFSLAESYNEQFF.

This clonotype has more than one count but fewer than ten. The gene calls are TRBV5-4 and TRBJ2-2; D remains ambiguous. Germline assignment: CDR1 SGHNT and CDR2 YYREEE (reference sequence). The CDR3 loop spans 15 amino acids. Deletions cut 1 base from V and 2 bases from J, with 9 bases between. The CDR3 DNA reads TGTGCCAGCAGCTTGTCGCCAGGAAACACCGGGGAGCTGTTTTTT. This encodes CASSLSPGNTGELFF.